This T cell receptor beta chain stems from a study of technical replicates of blood from several donors. The ends were cut back, 0 bases at V and 0 bases at J, with 11 bases in the middle. Germline V gives CDR1 SGHRS, CDR2 YFSETQ. This CDR3 has 16 residues. Clones were sequenced by immunoSEQ multiplex PCR, and TCRdb holds only the in-frame ones, with some missing. Seen here are about 97,000 clones, about 96% observed once, and the top ten hold more than 0.3%. The sample taken for sequencing was T cells isolated from PBMCs. The rearrangement uses TRBV5-1 and TRBJ2-3, with D perhaps TRBD2 (5 bases). The source of this sequence is a human donor in good health. The CDR3 coding sequence is TGCGCCAGCAGCTTGGTGGTGGGAGCCAGCACAGATACGCAGTATTTT. This gives the protein CASSLVVGASTDTQYF. Filled out from reference TRBV5-1 and TRBJ2-3, the complete variable domain reads KAGVTQTPRYLIKTRGQQVTLSCSPISGHRSVSWYQQTPGQGLQFLFEYFSETQRNKGNFPGRFSGRQFSNSRSEMNVSTLELGDSALYLCASSLVVGASTDTQYFGPGTRLTVL.